This T cell receptor (beta chain) was observed in a study of blood T cell repertoires in COVID-19. Study at large: Samples of COVID-19 (acute and convalescent) were obtained from the United States, Italy and Spain. Sources were T cells, B-cell-depleted T cells, or PBMCs; the material itself was cDNA or gDNA.

Enrolled during active infection, Seattle patients were then followed longitudinally. Under the authors' procedure: Quantification of nucleated cells was approximated via reference gene primer amplification. Profiling relied on immunoSEQ multiplex PCR, and the TCRdb table lists in-frame clones only, not all of them. From that table come the V and J calls and clone size; the DNA was used to work out D and trimming. This sample has more than 300,000 clones, with around 89% found just once. On this clone: Other DNA sequences in this specimen translate into the identical CDR3.

The sample taken for sequencing was peripheral blood. The TCR sequence derives from a woman aged 40 to 50 with COVID-19, enrolled during active disease.

CDR3 in DNA: TGTGCCAGCAGCCCTGGGACTAGCGGGAGTACAGATACGCAGTATTTT. Protein product: CASSPGTSGSTDTQYF. J is TRBJ2-3 and V is TRBV5-4, with 14 positions matching TRBD2. Unmatched junction bases numbered 4, after V lost 4 bases and J lost 3 bases. The V gene's germline CDR1 is SGHNT and CDR2 YYREEE (reference sequence). The CDR3 is 16 amino acids.